This T cell receptor (beta chain) was retrieved from a study of identical twins. Overall study results and limits: Modelling underestimated the level of out-of-frame TCR alpha sharing observed in monozygotic twins.

About this clonotype: What it binds is unknown. A junction end diverges from the germline sequence, so it may reflect a read error.

All donors were healthy Caucasians. Unique molecular identifiers were present on cDNA, and template switching added a universal primer site. TCRdb processed the 5' RACE reads anew with MiXCR; each CDR3 protein has one entry. This table has about 570,000 distinct CDR3 sequences, 9.5% to 10% appearing once. CDR3 size: 13 residues. CDR1 is SGHTA and CDR2 is FQGTGA in the germline V gene. This sample also appeared in a second study, on yellow fever vaccine responses in identical twins.

Sample: PBMCs. V usage is TRBV7-3 and J usage is TRBJ2-3; D gene unclear. The TCR sequence derives from a woman younger than 30 in good health. CDR3 residues: CVSSPISTDTQYF. The CDR3 DNA is TGTGTCAGCAGTCCAATTAGCACAGATACGCAGTATTTT.